The 27 T cell receptor beta chains listed next were all sequenced from one sample in a study of cytomegalovirus exposure and HLA in healthy donors. 60 Vbeta and 13 Jbeta primers were used in PCR. Clones were read by immunoSEQ multiplex PCR, and TCRdb kept only the in-frame ones, dropping some. The repertoire holds under 150,000 clones, with roughly 85% as singletons. Sample: PBMCs. These receptors were obtained from a woman in her 30s in good health and CMV-seronegative.

The rearrangement links TRBV7-8 to TRBJ2-5, with TRBD1 matching over 12 bases. From germline, CDR1 is SGHVS and CDR2 FQNEAQ. V dropped 5 bases and J dropped 1; count of bases not matched to a gene: 2. This CDR3 contains 15 residues. As DNA, the CDR3 is TGTGCCAGCAGCGGGGACAGGGGGCTCCAAGAGACCCAGTACTTC. This encodes CASSGDRGLQETQYF.

The chain links TRBV5-5 to TRBJ2-2; the D is unclear. CDR1 and CDR2 (germline): SGHKS, YYEKEE (reference sequence). This CDR3 has 13 residues. The V gene lost 0 bases and the J gene lost 6 bases, with 6 bases spanning the gap. CDR3 sequence: CASSLGTAGELFF. DNA of the CDR3: TGTGCCAGCAGCTTGGGCACGGCCGGGGAGCTGTTTTTT. The whole variable domain, remainder taken from reference TRBV5-5 and TRBJ2-2, is DAGVTQSPTHLIKTRGQQVTLRCSPISGHKSVSWYQQVLGQGPQFIFQYYEKEERGRGNFPDRFSARQFPNYSSELNVNALLLGDSALYLCASSLGTAGELFFGEGSRLTVL.

This clone showed up just once. The rearrangement links TRBV5-1 to TRBJ1-2; perhaps TRBD1 as D (6 bases). Germline CDR1 SGHRS, CDR2 YFSETQ. This CDR3 is built from 18 residues. V was cut by 6 bases and J by 5 bases, with 29 bases left in between. The CDR3 loop reads CASILSPVEGGQGYGYTF. As DNA, the CDR3 is TGCGCCAGCATCCTATCCCCTGTGGAGGGGGGGCAAGGATATGGCTACACCTTC.

CDR3 DNA sequence: TGTGCCAGTAGTATGAATCCAGGGCAAGAGACCCAGTACTTC. Amino acid sequence: CASSMNPGQETQYF. The V gene is TRBV19, the J gene TRBJ2-5; D possibly corresponds to TRBD1 (5 bases). V lost 3 bases and J 2 bases, leaving 10 bases between the germline ends. The CDR3 is 14 amino acids. Germline V CDR1 and CDR2: LNHDA, SQIVND (reference sequence).

The rearrangement joins TRBV2 to TRBJ2-4; 9 nucleotides match TRBD1. The CDR3 covers 14 residues. Losses at the gene ends were 7 bases for V and 1 base for J; bases not matched to a gene: 2. Per germline, CDR1 SNHLY and CDR2 FYNNEI. The CDR3 DNA sequence: TGTGCCAGCAACGGACAGGGGGCCAAAAACATTCAGTACTTC. Translating gives CASNGQGAKNIQYF. Looking up the rest from reference TRBV2 and TRBJ2-4 gives the full variable domain: EPEVTQTPSHQVTQMGQEVILRCVPISNHLYFYWYRQILGQKVEFLVSFYNNEISEKSEIFDDQFSVERPDGSNFTLKIRSTKLEDSAMYFCASNGQGAKNIQYFGAGTRLSVL.

The chain recombines TRBV5-1 with TRBJ1-1; perhaps TRBD1 as D (6 bases). The germline CDR1 and CDR2 sequences are SGHRS and YFSETQ. CDR3 length: 15 residues. Trimming removed 0 bases from V and 0 bases from J, with 9 bases in between. The chain's CDR3 is CASSLGDIVNTEAFF. In nucleotides, the CDR3 is TGCGCCAGCAGCTTGGGGGACATAGTGAACACTGAAGCTTTCTTT.

This CDR3 is CASSPDRVNTEAFF. As DNA, the CDR3 is TGTGCCAGCTCACCAGACAGAGTGAACACTGAAGCTTTCTTT. The V gene is TRBV18, the J gene TRBJ1-1, with a possible D match to TRBD1 (5 bases). CDR1 is KGHSH, CDR2 LQKENI, per germline. The V end was cut by 2 bases, the J end by 0 bases, with 7 bases between. The CDR3 totals 14 residues.

The DNA of the CDR3 is TGTGCCAGCAGCTTGGAGGCAGGGGGGAGCACTGAAGCTTTCTTT. This translates into CASSLEAGGSTEAFF. V usage is TRBV5-4 and J usage is TRBJ1-1, with 7 nucleotides matching TRBD1. V lost 0 bases to trimming and J lost 4 bases; unmatched junction nucleotides: 6. This CDR3 contains 15 residues. Germline-derived CDR1 and CDR2 are SGHNT and YYREEE (reference sequence).

The count of this clone is one. This chain links TRBV5-6 with TRBJ2-1, with TRBD2 identical over 8 bases. The germline gives CDR1 SGHDT, CDR2 YYEEEE. The CDR3 loop spans 15 amino acids. V was clipped by 7 bases and J by 6 bases; unmatched bases: 12. CDR3 residues: CASELGGVGFNEQFF. The CDR3 region has the DNA TGTGCCAGCGAACTCGGGGGGGTAGGGTTCAATGAGCAGTTCTTC.

The chain recombines TRBV5-4 with TRBJ1-6; D possibly corresponds to TRBD1 (5 bases). The CDR3 loop spans 17 amino acids. The V end was cut by 0 bases, the J end by 4 bases, with 14 bases between. The germline gives CDR1 SGHNT, CDR2 YYREEE (reference sequence). As DNA, the CDR3 is TGTGCCAGCAGCTTGGGTGGCCGGGGGAGGTATAATTCACCCCTCCACTTT. This gives the protein CASSLGGRGRYNSPLHF.

This rearrangement joins TRBV18 to TRBJ2-7, with a tentative D call TRBD1 (5 bases). Trimming shortened V by 1 base and J by 9 bases, and 16 bases separated the two germline ends. CDR1 and CDR2 (germline): KGHSH, LQKENI. This CDR3 spans 14 amino acids. The CDR3 protein is CASSPQGSPFGQYF. CDR3 bases: TGTGCCAGCTCACCACAGGGGTCCCCTTTTGGGCAGTACTTC.

CDR3 in DNA: TGTGCCAGCAGCTTGGCTCAGGGCTATGGCTACACCTTC. Translating it yields CASSLAQGYGYTF. The chain links TRBV7-9 to TRBJ1-2; D might be TRBD1 (5 bases). The CDR3 consists of 13 residues. Trimming stripped 3 bases from V and 4 bases from J, with 9 bases between. Germline V gives CDR1 SEHNR, CDR2 FQNEAQ (reference sequence).

The chain is built from TRBV6-6 and TRBJ1-2, with TRBD1 matching over 11 bases. This CDR3 spans 15 amino acids. Germline assignment: CDR1 MNHNY and CDR2 SVGAGI (reference sequence). V trimming: 6 bases; J trimming: 5 bases; junction bases outside the gene matches: 8. The CDR3: CASSEPDRGQYGYTF. The DNA for the CDR3 is TGTGCCAGCAGCGAACCGGACAGGGGGCAATATGGCTACACCTTC.

CDR3 loop: CASSPDGSNSPLHF. CDR3 coding DNA: TGTGCCAGTAGTCCCGACGGGAGTAATTCACCCCTCCACTTT. The chain joins TRBV19 to TRBJ1-6; D gene unclear. CDR3 length: 14 amino acids. The ends were cut back, 5 bases at V and 6 bases at J, with 11 bases in the middle. Germline V CDR1 and CDR2: LNHDA, SQIVND (reference sequence).

The chain joins TRBV6-1 to TRBJ2-7; 12 bases map to TRBD1. Per the germline V gene, CDR1 is MNHNS and CDR2 is SASEGT. This CDR3 is 15 amino acids long. V lost 5 bases to trimming and J lost 3 bases; unmatched junction nucleotides: 5. The CDR3 spells CASSSGTGGFYEQYF. The CDR3 DNA is TGTGCCAGCAGTTCCGGGACAGGGGGCTTCTACGAGCAGTACTTC.

The chain uses TRBV5-4 and TRBJ2-1; D unclear. The CDR3 loop spans 14 amino acids. Germline assignment: CDR1 SGHNT and CDR2 YYREEE (reference sequence). V was trimmed by 2 bases and J by 2 bases, leaving 8 bases between them. The CDR3 loop is CASSFRRAYNEQFF. The DNA for the CDR3 is TGTGCCAGCAGCTTCCGACGGGCCTACAATGAGCAGTTCTTC.

This rearrangement joins TRBV9 to TRBJ1-2; D gene unclear. Looked up from germline, CDR1 is SGDLS and CDR2 is YYNGEE. Trimming cost V 0 bases and J 3 bases, with 9 bases left between them. The CDR3 is 14 residues long. In nucleotides, the CDR3 is TGTGCCAGCAGCGTAGACTCCACAGACTATGGCTACACCTTC. It encodes CASSVDSTDYGYTF.

This chain uses TRBV30 with TRBJ1-2; 7 nucleotides agree with TRBD1. CDR1 is GTSNPN and CDR2 is SVGIG in the germline V gene (reference sequence). This CDR3 is 12 amino acids long. With 0 bases clipped from V and 8 bases from J, the junction kept 3 bases outside the gene matches. Here the CDR3 DNA reads TGTGCCTGGAGTGTGGGACAGTCGGGCTACACCTTC. It codes for CAWSVGQSGYTF.

This clone appeared once. The rearrangement links TRBV6-1 to TRBJ1-6; no clear D. Germline values: CDR1 MNHNS, CDR2 SASEGT. The CDR3 has 12 residues. The V end was cut by 3 bases, the J end by 10 bases, with 7 bases between. In DNA, the CDR3 is TGTGCCAGCAGTGAGCTCGGGTCACCCCTCCACTTT. Residues: CASSELGSPLHF.

The chain is built from TRBV14 and TRBJ1-1; D unresolved. This CDR3 has 14 amino acids. Germline V gene lookup returns CDR1 SGHDN and CDR2 FVKESK. With 0 bases removed from V and 4 bases from J, the gap between germline ends came to 9 bases. In DNA form, the CDR3 reads TGTGCCAGCAGCCAAGAGGGAGTTTCCACTGAAGCTTTCTTT. Protein product: CASSQEGVSTEAFF.

This rearrangement joins TRBV19 to TRBJ1-1; the match to TRBD1 covers 7 bases. The CDR3 is made up of 13 amino acids. Losses at the gene ends were 0 bases for V and 5 bases for J; bases not matched to a gene: 0. Germline V CDR1 and CDR2: LNHDA, SQIVND (reference sequence). The CDR3 nucleotides read TGTGCCAGTAGTATAGACAGGGGGACTGAAGCTTTCTTT. Protein: CASSIDRGTEAFF.

The chain carries TRBV9 and TRBJ1-2, with 8 nucleotides matching TRBD1. The CDR3 is 14 residues long. V lost 3 bases, J lost 4 bases, and 5 bases stayed unmatched. Germline CDR1 is SGDLS and CDR2 is YYNGEE. The CDR3 sequence is CASSGYRGAYGYTF. The CDR3, as DNA: TGTGCCAGCAGCGGATACAGGGGGGCCTATGGCTACACCTTC.

CDR3 DNA sequence: TGTGCCAGCTCCCAGGACAGGGATAATTCACCCCTCCACTTT. It specifies CASSQDRDNSPLHF. The chain has TRBV18 and TRBJ1-6, with 8 bases fitting TRBD1. Per the germline V gene, CDR1 is KGHSH and CDR2 is LQKENI. The CDR3 extends over 14 amino acids. Trimming cost V 6 bases and J 5 bases; bases outside gene matches: 3.

This chain connects TRBV4-2 to TRBJ2-1; a possible D gene is TRBD1 (5 bases). Germline CDR1 reads LGHNA; CDR2 reads YNFKEQ. The CDR3 is made up of 16 amino acids. Deletions cut 1 base from V and 6 bases from J, with 16 bases between. In DNA form, the CDR3 reads TGTGCCAGCAGCCAAGGACAGTTCGCGTCGGCCAATGAGCAGTTCTTC. Its translation: CASSQGQFASANEQFF.

The V gene is TRBV12-5, the J gene TRBJ1-2; no firm D call. CDR3 size: 15 residues. Between the trimmed V and J ends, which lost 3 bases and 5 bases, there was a span of 16 bases. Looked up from germline, CDR1 is LGHNT and CDR2 is FRNRAP. This CDR3 reads CASGFTGRLTYGYTF. The DNA for the CDR3 is TGTGCTAGTGGTTTCACGGGCCGACTAACTTATGGCTACACCTTC.

The DNA of the CDR3 is TGTGCCAGCAGCTTTCGCGGGGCCACCACAGATACGCAGTATTTT. Translated, it gives CASSFRGATTDTQYF. The V and J genes are TRBV7-3 and TRBJ2-3, with D possibly being TRBD2 (6 bases). The CDR3 spans 15 residues. CDR1 is SGHTA, CDR2 FQGTGA, per germline. Between the trimmed V and J ends, which lost 3 bases and 2 bases, there was a span of 12 bases.

The chain links TRBV28 to TRBJ1-5; 10 bases match TRBD1. The CDR3 spans 15 residues. V gave up 6 bases and J gave up 6 bases; unmatched junction bases: 8. Germline CDR1 is MDHEN and CDR2 is SYDVKM. This CDR3 is CASSLATGGGQPQHF. DNA of the CDR3: TGTGCCAGCAGCCTGGCGACAGGGGGCGGTCAGCCCCAGCATTTT.